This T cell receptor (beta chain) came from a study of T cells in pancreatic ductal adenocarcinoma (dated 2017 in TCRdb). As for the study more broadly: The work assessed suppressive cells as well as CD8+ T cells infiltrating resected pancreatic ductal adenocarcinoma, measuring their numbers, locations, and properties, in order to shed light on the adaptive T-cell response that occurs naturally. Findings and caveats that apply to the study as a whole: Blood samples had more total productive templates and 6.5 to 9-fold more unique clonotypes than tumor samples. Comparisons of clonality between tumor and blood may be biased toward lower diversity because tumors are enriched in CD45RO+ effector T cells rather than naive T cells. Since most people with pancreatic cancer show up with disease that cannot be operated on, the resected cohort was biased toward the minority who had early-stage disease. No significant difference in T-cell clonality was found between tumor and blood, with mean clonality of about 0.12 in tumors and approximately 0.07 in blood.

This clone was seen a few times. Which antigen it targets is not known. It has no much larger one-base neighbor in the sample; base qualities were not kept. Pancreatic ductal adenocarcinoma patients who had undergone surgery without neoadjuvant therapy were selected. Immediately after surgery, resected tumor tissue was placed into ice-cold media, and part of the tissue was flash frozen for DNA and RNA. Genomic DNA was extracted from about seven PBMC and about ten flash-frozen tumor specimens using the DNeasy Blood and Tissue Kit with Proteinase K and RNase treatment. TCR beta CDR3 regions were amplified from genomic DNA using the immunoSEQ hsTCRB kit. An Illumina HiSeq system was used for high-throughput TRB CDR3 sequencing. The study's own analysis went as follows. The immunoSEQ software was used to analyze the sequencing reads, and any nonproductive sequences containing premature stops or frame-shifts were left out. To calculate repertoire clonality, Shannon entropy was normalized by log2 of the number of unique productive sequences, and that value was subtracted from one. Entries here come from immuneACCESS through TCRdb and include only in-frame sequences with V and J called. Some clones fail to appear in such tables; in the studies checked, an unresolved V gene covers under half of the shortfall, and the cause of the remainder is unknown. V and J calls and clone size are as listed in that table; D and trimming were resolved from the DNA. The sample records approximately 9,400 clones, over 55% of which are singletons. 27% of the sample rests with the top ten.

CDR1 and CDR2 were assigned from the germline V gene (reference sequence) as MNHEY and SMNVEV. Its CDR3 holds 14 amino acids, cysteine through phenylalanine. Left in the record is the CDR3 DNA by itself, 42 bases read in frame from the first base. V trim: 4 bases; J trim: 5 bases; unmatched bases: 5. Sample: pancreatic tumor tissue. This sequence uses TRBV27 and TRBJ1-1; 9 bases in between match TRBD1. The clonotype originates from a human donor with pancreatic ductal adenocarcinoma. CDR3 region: CASSSTGGRTEAFF. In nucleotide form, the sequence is TGTGCCAGCAGTTCGACAGGGGGGAGGACTGAAGCTTTCTTT.